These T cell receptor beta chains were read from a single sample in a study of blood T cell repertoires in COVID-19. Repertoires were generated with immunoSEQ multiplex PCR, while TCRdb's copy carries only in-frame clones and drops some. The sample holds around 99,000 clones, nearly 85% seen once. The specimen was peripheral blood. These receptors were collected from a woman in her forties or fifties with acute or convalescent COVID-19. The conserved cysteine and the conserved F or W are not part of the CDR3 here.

CDR3 protein: ASTPQGIYGYT; V gene: TRBV28; J gene: TRBJ1-2
CDR3 protein: ASTLGHYGYT; V gene: TRBV5-6; J gene: TRBJ1-2
CDR3 protein: ASRHQQDRNTEAF; V gene: TRBV6-5; J gene: TRBJ1-1
CDR3 protein: ASSQDASGGQRDTQY; V gene: TRBV4-2; J gene: TRBJ2-3
CDR3 protein: ASSSQDTNTEAF; V gene: TRBV28; J gene: TRBJ1-1
CDR3 protein: ASSPTGDRAYGYT; V gene: TRBV6-6; J gene: TRBJ1-2
CDR3 protein: ASSAFQGVDGYT; V gene: TRBV7-9; J gene: TRBJ1-2
CDR3 protein: ASSYSNRGGNEKLF; V gene: TRBV6-5; J gene: TRBJ1-4
CDR3 protein: ASSQPGAANTEAF; V gene: TRBV9; J gene: TRBJ1-1
CDR3 protein: ASSLTGGTNQPQH; V gene: TRBV5-1; J gene: TRBJ1-5